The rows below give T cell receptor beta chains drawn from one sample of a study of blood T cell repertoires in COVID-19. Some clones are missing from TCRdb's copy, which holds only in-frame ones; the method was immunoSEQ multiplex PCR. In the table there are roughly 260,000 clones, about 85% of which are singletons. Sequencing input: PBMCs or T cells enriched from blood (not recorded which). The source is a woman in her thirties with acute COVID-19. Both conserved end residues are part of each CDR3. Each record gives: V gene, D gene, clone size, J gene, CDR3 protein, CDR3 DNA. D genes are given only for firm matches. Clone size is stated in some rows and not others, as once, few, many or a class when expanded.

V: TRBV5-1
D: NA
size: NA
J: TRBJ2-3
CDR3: CASSSGTSTDTQYF
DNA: TGCGCCAGCAGCTCAGGGACTAGCACAGATACGCAGTATTTT

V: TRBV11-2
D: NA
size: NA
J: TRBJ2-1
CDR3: CASSLVTDSLNEQFF
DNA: TGTGCCAGCAGCTTAGTTACAGATAGTCTCAATGAGCAGTTCTTC

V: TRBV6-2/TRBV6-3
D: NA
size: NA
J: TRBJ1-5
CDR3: CASSYSNFRGSNQPQHF
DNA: TGTGCCAGCAGTTACTCGAATTTCAGGGGAAGCAATCAGCCCCAGCATTTT

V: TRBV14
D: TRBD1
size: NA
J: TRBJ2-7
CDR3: CASSRLGQGAYEQYF
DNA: TGTGCCAGCAGCCGGTTAGGACAGGGGGCGTACGAGCAGTACTTC

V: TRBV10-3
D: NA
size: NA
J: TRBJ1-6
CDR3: CAISGAQGTSPLHF
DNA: TGTGCCATCAGTGGGGCGCAGGGGACTTCACCCCTCCACTTT

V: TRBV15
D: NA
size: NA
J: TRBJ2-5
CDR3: CATSRATLGAQYF
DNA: TGTGCCACCAGCAGAGCAACCCTCGGAGCCCAGTACTTC

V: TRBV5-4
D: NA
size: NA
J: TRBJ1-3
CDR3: CASSRGTNGNTIYF
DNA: TGTGCCAGCAGCCGAGGGACAAACGGAAACACCATATATTTT

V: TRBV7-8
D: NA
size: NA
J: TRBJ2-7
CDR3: CASSFQGNYEQYF
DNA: TGTGCCAGCAGCTTTCAGGGGAACTACGAGCAGTACTTC

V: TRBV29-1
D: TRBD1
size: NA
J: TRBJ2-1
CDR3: CSVARGLDEQFF
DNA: TGCAGCGTTGCCAGGGGGTTGGATGAGCAGTTCTTC

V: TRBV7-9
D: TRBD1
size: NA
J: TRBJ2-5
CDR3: CASSPQGPQYF
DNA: TGTGCCAGCAGCCCACAGGGGCCCCAGTACTTC

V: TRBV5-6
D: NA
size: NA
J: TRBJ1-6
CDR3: CASSSREARDNSPLHF
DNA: TGTGCCAGCAGCTCGCGGGAGGCTCGGGATAATTCACCCCTCCACTTT

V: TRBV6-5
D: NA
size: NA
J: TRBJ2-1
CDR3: CASSGLENEQFF
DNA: TGTGCCAGCAGCGGACTGGAGAATGAGCAGTTCTTC

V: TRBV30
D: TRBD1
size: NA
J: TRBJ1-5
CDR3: CAWMQKTGADQPQHF
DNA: TGTGCCTGGATGCAAAAAACAGGGGCCGATCAGCCCCAGCATTTT

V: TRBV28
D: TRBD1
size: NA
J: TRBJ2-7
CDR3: CASSFLGTGHEQYF
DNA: TGTGCCAGCAGTTTTCTCGGGACAGGGCACGAGCAGTACTTC

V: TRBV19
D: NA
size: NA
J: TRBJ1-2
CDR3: CASSIVTDYGYTF
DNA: TGTGCCAGTAGTATCGTAACAGACTATGGCTACACCTTC

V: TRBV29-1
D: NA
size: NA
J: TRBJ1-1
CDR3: CSVENPPGRGITEAFF
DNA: TGCAGCGTTGAAAATCCCCCGGGGAGAGGAATCACTGAAGCTTTCTTT

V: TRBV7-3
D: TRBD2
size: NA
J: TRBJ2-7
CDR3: CASSFGGSYEQYF
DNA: TGTGCCAGCAGCTTCGGCGGGAGCTACGAGCAGTACTTC

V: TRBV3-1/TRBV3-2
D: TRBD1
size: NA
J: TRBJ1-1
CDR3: CASSQVSRGREEAFF
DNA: TGTGCCAGCAGCCAAGTCTCCAGGGGGCGCGAGGAAGCTTTCTTT

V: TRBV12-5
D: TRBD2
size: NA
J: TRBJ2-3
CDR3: CASGLGGLAGSSTDTQYF
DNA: TGTGCTAGTGGTTTGGGTGGACTAGCGGGATCAAGCACAGATACGCAGTATTTT

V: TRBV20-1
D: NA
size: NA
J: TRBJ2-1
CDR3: CSASPGRGNEQFF
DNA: TGCAGTGCTAGTCCCGGGAGAGGGAATGAGCAGTTCTTC

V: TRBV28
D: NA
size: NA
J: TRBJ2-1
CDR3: CASSFIDEQFF
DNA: TGTGCCAGCAGTTTTATCGATGAGCAGTTCTTC

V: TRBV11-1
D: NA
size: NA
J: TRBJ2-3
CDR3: CASSSSRGTDTQYF
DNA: TGTGCCAGCAGCTCCTCGCGGGGAACAGATACGCAGTATTTT

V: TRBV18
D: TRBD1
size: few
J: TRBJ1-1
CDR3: CASSPGTARDEAFF
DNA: TGTGCCAGCTCGCCAGGGACAGCACGGGATGAAGCTTTCTTT

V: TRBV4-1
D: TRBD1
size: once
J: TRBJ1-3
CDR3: CASSRTGSGNTIYF
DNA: TGCGCCAGCAGCCGGACAGGTTCTGGAAACACCATATATTTT

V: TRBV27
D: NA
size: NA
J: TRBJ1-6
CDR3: CASSPIRGVDSPLHF
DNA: TGTGCCAGCAGTCCTATCCGGGGGGTGGACTCACCCCTCCACTTT

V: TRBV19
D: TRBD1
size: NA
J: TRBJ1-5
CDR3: CASRRDRDGPQHF
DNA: TGTGCCAGTAGGAGAGACAGGGATGGGCCCCAGCATTTT

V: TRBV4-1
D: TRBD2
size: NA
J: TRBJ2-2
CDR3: CASSQTTSGRWTGELFF
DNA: TGCGCCAGCAGCCAAACGACTAGCGGGAGGTGGACCGGGGAGCTGTTTTTT

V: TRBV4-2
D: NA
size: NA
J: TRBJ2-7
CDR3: CASSQADLYEQYF
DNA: TGTGCCAGCAGCCAAGCCGACTTATACGAGCAGTACTTC